The next 22 T cell receptor beta chains were all read from a single sample in a study of blood T cell repertoires in COVID-19. Assay used: immunoSEQ multiplex PCR; TCRdb lists only in-frame clones, some missing. Here the sample spans over 45,000 clones, roughly 80% being singletons. Sequences were obtained from peripheral blood. These receptors originate from a man aged 40-55 years with acute or convalescent COVID-19.

This clone has more than one count but fewer than ten. This rearrangement joins TRBV5-1 to TRBJ1-6; 9 bases are shared with TRBD1. The CDR3 is 16 amino acids. V shed 4 bases, J shed 7 bases, and the junction held 9 bases outside the gene matches. The V gene's germline CDR1 is SGHRS and CDR2 YFSETQ. DNA for the CDR3: TGCGCCAGCAGCCAAGAAGGACAGGGGACGAATTCACCCCTCCACTTT. Residues: CASSQEGQGTNSPLHF.

The V gene is TRBV7-2, the J gene TRBJ2-5, with D possibly being TRBD1 (6 bases). V was pared by 6 bases and J by 7 bases, with 15 bases between. Germline V gives CDR1 SGHTA, CDR2 FQGNSA. This CDR3 comprises 13 residues. The DNA for the CDR3 is TGTGCCAGCAGTATAACAGGGTCGGCGACCCAGTACTTC. Residues: CASSITGSATQYF.

This chain uses TRBV7-8 with TRBJ1-2; TRBD1 matches 8 bases. Per germline, CDR1 SGHVS and CDR2 FQNEAQ. V lost 2 bases, J lost 6 bases, and 8 bases stayed unmatched. The CDR3 is 15 amino acids. This CDR3 reads CASSLSGAGGNGYTF. In nucleotides, the CDR3 is TGTGCCAGCAGCTTAAGTGGTGCAGGGGGCAATGGCTACACCTTC.

This clone showed up just once. This chain joins TRBV10-3 and TRBJ1-2; 10 nucleotides line up with TRBD1. The CDR3 spans 13 residues. CDR1 is ENHRY, CDR2 SYGVKD, per germline. V was pared by 9 bases and J by 2 bases, with 3 bases of the junction left unmatched. The CDR3 spells CAIPGQGNYGYTF. The CDR3 DNA is TGTGCCATTCCGGGACAGGGGAACTATGGCTACACCTTC.

The chain couples TRBV5-1 to TRBJ1-2; a possible D gene is TRBD1 (6 bases). Germline V gives CDR1 SGHRS, CDR2 YFSETQ. Trimming stripped 4 bases from V and 4 bases from J, with 20 bases between. This CDR3 is 16 amino acids long. In DNA form, the CDR3 reads TGCGCCAGCAGCCCAGAGACAGGCCCCAGGAGCTATGGCTACACCTTC. Amino acids: CASSPETGPRSYGYTF.

A few counts support this clone. CDR3 in DNA: TGCAGCGTTGAGGGGGGACCGGACGAAGCTTTCTTT. It translates to CSVEGGPDEAFF. V and J are TRBV29-1 and TRBJ1-1; D possibly corresponds to TRBD1 (5 bases). Germline V gene sequence: CDR1 SQVTM, CDR2 ANQGSEA. There are 12 residues in the CDR3. Trimming left V 3 bases short and J 8 bases short, with 13 bases between.

This chain joins TRBV28 and TRBJ1-2; D call uncertain. Germline CDR1 reads MDHEN; CDR2 reads SYDVKM. The CDR3 contains 14 residues. Trimming left V 1 base short and J 0 bases short, with 6 bases between. The CDR3: CASSLSGTNYGYTF. The CDR3 bases are TGTGCCAGCAGTTTATCGGGGACTAACTATGGCTACACCTTC.

The chain carries TRBV30 and TRBJ1-2, with D unclear. CDR1 and CDR2 from the germline V gene are GTSNPN and SVGIG (reference sequence). V was trimmed by 2 bases and J by 8 bases, leaving 15 bases between them. The CDR3 loop spans 13 amino acids. The CDR3 DNA sequence: TGTGCCTGGAGTTACAGCCGGAGAGGGGGCTACACCTTC. It encodes CAWSYSRRGGYTF.

The chain joins TRBV29-1 to TRBJ1-3, with 9 positions matching TRBD1. The germline gives CDR1 SQVTM, CDR2 ANQGSEA. The V segment lost 7 bases and the J segment 0 bases; nucleotides outside the gene matches: 13. The CDR3 length is 17 residues. The CDR3 DNA reads TGCAGCGGTCACGGTACAGGGGGCTTTTCCTCTGGAAACACCATATATTTT. Translation gives CSGHGTGGFSSGNTIYF.

The rearrangement uses TRBV6-2 or TRBV6-3 and TRBJ1-2, with D perhaps TRBD1 (5 bases). Between the trimmed V and J ends, which lost 2 bases and 8 bases, there was a span of 18 bases. CDR3 length: 15 residues. The germline CDR1 and CDR2 sequences are MNHEY and SVGEGT. The CDR3 reads CASSYGADKMWGYTF. The CDR3 bases are TGTGCCAGCAGTTACGGGGCGGACAAGATGTGGGGCTACACCTTC.

This clone appeared a few times. This chain connects TRBV19 to TRBJ1-2; D remains ambiguous. Germline assignment: CDR1 LNHDA and CDR2 SQIVND (reference sequence). The CDR3 extends over 14 amino acids. Between the trimmed V and J ends, which lost 7 bases and 2 bases, there was a span of 14 bases. CDR3 sequence reads: CASKVQEGNYGYTF. The DNA of the CDR3 is TGTGCCAGTAAAGTCCAGGAAGGCAACTATGGCTACACCTTC.

This chain links TRBV2 with TRBJ2-7; TRBD2 matches at 7 bases. There are 12 residues in the CDR3. In germline, CDR1 is SNHLY, CDR2 FYNNEI. Trimming cost V 2 bases and J 9 bases; bases outside gene matches: 4. CDR3 amino acids: CASSELSGGQYF. In DNA form, the CDR3 reads TGTGCCAGCAGTGAACTTTCGGGGGGGCAGTACTTC.

J is TRBJ1-3 and V is TRBV2, with D uncertain. Deletions cut 2 bases from V and 0 bases from J, with 17 bases between. The CDR3 totals 18 residues. CDR1 and CDR2 from the germline V gene are SNHLY and FYNNEI. The CDR3: CASSEMGRGFSSGNTIYF. For the CDR3, the DNA is TGTGCCAGCAGTGAAATGGGCCGGGGTTTTAGCTCTGGAAACACCATATATTTT.

J is TRBJ1-3 and V is TRBV6-2 or TRBV6-3, with 10 bases identical to TRBD1. Per the germline V gene, CDR1 is MNHEY and CDR2 is SVGEGT. The CDR3 covers 14 residues. The V and J ends lost 5 bases and 2 bases, in that order; junction bases with no gene match: 0. The CDR3 nucleotides read TGTGCCAGCAGTGGACAGGGGGCTGGAAACACCATATATTTT. Translated: CASSGQGAGNTIYF.

The chain couples TRBV6-6 to TRBJ2-5; TRBD2 agrees at 9 bases. CDR3 length: 14 amino acids. J lost 5 bases, V lost 6 bases, and 7 bases had no gene match. CDR1 MNHNY and CDR2 SVGAGI come from the germline V gene (reference sequence). Here the CDR3 DNA reads TGTGCCAGCAGACGAGGTAGCGGGGGCGAGACCCAGTACTTC. Translated: CASRRGSGGETQYF.

This chain uses TRBV6-1 with TRBJ2-1; D is unclear. The V end lost 2 bases, the J end lost 4 bases, and 12 bases lay between the germline ends. The germline gives CDR1 MNHNS, CDR2 SASEGT. CDR3 size: 15 residues. The CDR3 DNA reads as TGTGCCAGCAGTGAATTTGGTAGCCGGTACAATGAGCAGTTCTTC. Its translation: CASSEFGSRYNEQFF.

V is TRBV3-1 (or the pseudogene TRBV3-2) and J is TRBJ1-2, with D perhaps TRBD1 (5 bases). The germline CDR1 and CDR2 sequences are LGHDT and YNNKEL (reference sequence). Trimming pared 0 bases from V and 7 bases from J, leaving 15 bases between. The CDR3 has 15 residues. In nucleotides, the CDR3 is TGTGCCAGCAGCCAAGATTTCGCAGGGTCCACTGGCTACACCTTC. The encoded protein is CASSQDFAGSTGYTF.

The chain employs TRBV7-2 and TRBJ2-5; D gene ambiguous. Germline V gene data show CDR1 as SGHTA and CDR2 as FQGNSA. V lost 7 bases, J lost 4 bases, and 10 bases lay in between. The CDR3 runs 12 residues. CDR3 residues: CASTMGLETQYF. The CDR3 coding sequence is TGTGCCAGCACCATGGGCCTAGAGACCCAGTACTTC.

This chain links TRBV6-2 or TRBV6-3 with TRBJ2-4; TRBD1 agrees at 8 bases. Germline lookup yields CDR1 MNHEY and CDR2 SVGEGT. The CDR3 loop spans 14 amino acids. After removal of 4 bases from V and 7 bases from J, the junction contained 6 bases not matched to a gene. Written as DNA, the CDR3 is TGTGCCAGCAGTTTTAGCTCAGGGGGCAACATTCAGTACTTC. Translated: CASSFSSGGNIQYF.

This clone was seen a few times. The chain couples TRBV7-9 to TRBJ1-2; D gene unclear. Germline CDR1 SEHNR, CDR2 FQNEAQ (reference sequence). CDR3 length: 15 amino acids. Trimming pared 1 base from V and 3 bases from J, leaving 12 bases between. CDR3 region: CASSLEGSGDYGYTF. DNA for the CDR3: TGTGCCAGCAGCTTAGAAGGGTCGGGAGACTATGGCTACACCTTC.

The V call is TRBV29-1, the J call TRBJ1-2, with D unresolved. The ends were cut back, 6 bases at V and 8 bases at J, with 16 bases in the middle. The CDR3 spans 12 residues. CDR1 is SQVTM, CDR2 ANQGSEA, per germline. In DNA, the CDR3 is TGCAGCGTAAAACAGCGAAGAGGGGGCTACACCTTC. Its protein is CSVKQRRGGYTF.

This chain joins TRBV9 and TRBJ2-1; TRBD1 might be the D (5 bases). The CDR3 contains 14 residues. In germline, CDR1 is SGDLS, CDR2 YYNGEE. Trimming took 0 bases from V and 6 from J, leaving 10 bases between them. The CDR3 reads CASSVATTGNEQFF. For the CDR3, the DNA is TGTGCCAGCAGCGTAGCTACTACAGGCAATGAGCAGTTCTTC.